The clone carrying this T cell receptor (beta chain) is a singleton in its sample. Only in-frame clones appear in the TCRdb table, and some are missing; sequencing was by immunoSEQ multiplex PCR. Among about 170,000 clones listed, 70% to 85% were seen once. These data originate in a study of blood T cell repertoires in COVID-19. Trimming removed 1 base from V and 6 bases from J; junction bases left unmatched: 4. Germline V lookup: CDR1 LGHNT, CDR2 FRNRAP. The CDR3 consists of 15 residues. Recruits, aged roughly 18 to 95 years, lived in 20 to 30 US areas. This TCR came from a woman in her 70s in a cohort exposed to, infected with or recovered from COVID-19 (not recorded which). The chain recombines TRBV12-5 with TRBJ1-5, with 9 bases fitting TRBD1. The source material was PBMCs or T cells enriched from blood (not recorded which). The CDR3 nucleotides are TGTGCTAGTGGTTTGGATGGACAGGGGATTCAGCCCCAGCATTTT. Protein: CASGLDGQGIQPQHF.